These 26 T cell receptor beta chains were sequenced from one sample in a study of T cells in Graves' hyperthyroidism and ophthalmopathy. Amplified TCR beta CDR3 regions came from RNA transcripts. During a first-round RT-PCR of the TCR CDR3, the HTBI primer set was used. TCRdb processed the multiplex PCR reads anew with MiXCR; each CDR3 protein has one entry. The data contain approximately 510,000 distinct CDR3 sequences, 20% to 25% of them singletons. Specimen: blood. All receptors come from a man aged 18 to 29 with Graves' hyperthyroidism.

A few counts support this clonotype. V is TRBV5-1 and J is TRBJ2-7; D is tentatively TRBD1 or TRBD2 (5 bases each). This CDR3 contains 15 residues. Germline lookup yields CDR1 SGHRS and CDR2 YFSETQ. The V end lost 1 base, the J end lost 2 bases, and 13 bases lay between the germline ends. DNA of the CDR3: TGCGCCAGCAGCTTGAGGGGAGACGGAGCCTACGAGCAGTACTTC. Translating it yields CASSLRGDGAYEQYF. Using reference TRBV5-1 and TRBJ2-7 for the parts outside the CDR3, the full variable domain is KAGVTQTPRYLIKTRGQQVTLSCSPISGHRSVSWYQQTPGQGLQFLFEYFSETQRNKGNFPGRFSGRQFSNSRSEMNVSTLELGDSALYLCASSLRGDGAYEQYFGPGTRLTVT.

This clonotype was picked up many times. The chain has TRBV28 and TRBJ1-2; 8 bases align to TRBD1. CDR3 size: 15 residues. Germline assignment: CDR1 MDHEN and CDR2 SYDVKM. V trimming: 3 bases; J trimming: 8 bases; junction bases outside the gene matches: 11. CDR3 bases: TGTGCCAGCAGTTTCGACAGGGGAGTGCTACGGGGCTACACCTTC. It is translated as CASSFDRGVLRGYTF.

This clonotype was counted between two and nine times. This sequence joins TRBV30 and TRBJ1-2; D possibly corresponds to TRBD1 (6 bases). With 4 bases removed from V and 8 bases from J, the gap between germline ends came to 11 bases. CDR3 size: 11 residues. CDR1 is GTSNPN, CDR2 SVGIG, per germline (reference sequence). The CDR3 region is CAWIGGGGYTF. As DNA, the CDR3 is TGTGCCTGGATCGGGGGGGGCGGCTACACCTTC.

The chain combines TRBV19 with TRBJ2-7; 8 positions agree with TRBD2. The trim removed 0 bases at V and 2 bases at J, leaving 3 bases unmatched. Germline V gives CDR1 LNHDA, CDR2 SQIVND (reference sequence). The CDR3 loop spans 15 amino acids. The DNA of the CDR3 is TGTGCCAGTAGTATAGAGAGCGGGGGAGCCTACGAGCAGTACTTC. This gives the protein CASSIESGGAYEQYF.

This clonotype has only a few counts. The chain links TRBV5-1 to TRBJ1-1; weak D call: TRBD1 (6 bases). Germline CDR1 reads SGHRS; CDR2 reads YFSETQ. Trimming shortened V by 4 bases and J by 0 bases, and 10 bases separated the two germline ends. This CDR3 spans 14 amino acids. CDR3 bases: TGCGCCAGCAGCCGGGGGCGGGTGAACACTGAAGCTTTCTTT. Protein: CASSRGRVNTEAFF.

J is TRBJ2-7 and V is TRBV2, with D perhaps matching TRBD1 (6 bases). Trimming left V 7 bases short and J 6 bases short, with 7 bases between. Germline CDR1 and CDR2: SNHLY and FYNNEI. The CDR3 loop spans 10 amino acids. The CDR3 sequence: CASKGGEQYF. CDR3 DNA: TGTGCCAGCAAAGGGGGCGAGCAGTACTTC.

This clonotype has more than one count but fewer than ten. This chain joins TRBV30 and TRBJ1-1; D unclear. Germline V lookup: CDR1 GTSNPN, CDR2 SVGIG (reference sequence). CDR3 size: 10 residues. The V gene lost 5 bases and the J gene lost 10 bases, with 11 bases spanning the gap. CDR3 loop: CAWGETGAFF. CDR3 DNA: TGTGCCTGGGGAGAGACGGGAGCTTTCTTT.

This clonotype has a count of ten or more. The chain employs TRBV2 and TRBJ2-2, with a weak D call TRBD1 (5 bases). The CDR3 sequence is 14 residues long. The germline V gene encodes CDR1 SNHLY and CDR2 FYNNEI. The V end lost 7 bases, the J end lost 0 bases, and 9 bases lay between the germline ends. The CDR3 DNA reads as TGTGCCAGCACCCAGGGCTCGAACACCGGGGAGCTGTTTTTT. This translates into CASTQGSNTGELFF.

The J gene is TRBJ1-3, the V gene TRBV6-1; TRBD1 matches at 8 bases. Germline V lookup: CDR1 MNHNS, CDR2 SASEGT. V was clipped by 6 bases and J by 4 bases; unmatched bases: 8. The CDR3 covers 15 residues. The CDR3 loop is CASRHDRGQGNTIYF. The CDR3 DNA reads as TGTGCCAGCAGACACGACAGGGGTCAAGGAAACACCATATATTTT.

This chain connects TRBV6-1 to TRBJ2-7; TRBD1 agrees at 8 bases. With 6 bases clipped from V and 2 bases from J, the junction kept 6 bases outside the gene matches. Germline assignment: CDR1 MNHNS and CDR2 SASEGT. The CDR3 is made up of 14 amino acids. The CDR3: CASRIRQGTYEQYF. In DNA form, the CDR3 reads TGTGCCAGCAGAATCCGACAGGGGACCTACGAGCAGTACTTC.

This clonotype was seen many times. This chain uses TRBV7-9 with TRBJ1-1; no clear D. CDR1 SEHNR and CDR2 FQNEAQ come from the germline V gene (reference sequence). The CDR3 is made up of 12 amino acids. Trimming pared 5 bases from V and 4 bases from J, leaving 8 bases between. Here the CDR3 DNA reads TGTGCCAGCAGCGTCATGGGCACTGAAGCTTTCTTT. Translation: CASSVMGTEAFF.

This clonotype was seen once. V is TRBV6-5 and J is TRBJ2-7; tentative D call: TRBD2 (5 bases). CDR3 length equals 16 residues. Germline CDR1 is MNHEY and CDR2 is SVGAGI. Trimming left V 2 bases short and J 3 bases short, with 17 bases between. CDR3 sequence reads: CASSYPGNLKDYEQYF. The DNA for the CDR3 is TGTGCCAGCAGTTACCCCGGGAACCTCAAAGACTACGAGCAGTACTTC.

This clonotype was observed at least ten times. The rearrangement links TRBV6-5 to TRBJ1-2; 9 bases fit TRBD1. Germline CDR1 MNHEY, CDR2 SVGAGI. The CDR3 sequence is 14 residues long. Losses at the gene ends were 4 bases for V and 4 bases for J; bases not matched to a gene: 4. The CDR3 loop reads CASSSPTGGYGYTF. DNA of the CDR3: TGTGCCAGCAGTTCCCCGACAGGGGGCTATGGCTACACCTTC.

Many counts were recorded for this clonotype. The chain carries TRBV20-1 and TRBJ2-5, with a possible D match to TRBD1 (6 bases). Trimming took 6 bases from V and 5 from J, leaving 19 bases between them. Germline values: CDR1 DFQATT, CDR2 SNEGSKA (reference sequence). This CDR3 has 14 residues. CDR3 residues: CSAHEGGQGETQYF. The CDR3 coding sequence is TGCAGTGCCCACGAGGGTGGGCAGGGGGAGACCCAGTACTTC.

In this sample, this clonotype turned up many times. CDR3 nucleotides: TGCGCCAGCAGCCTTACGTGGGGAAGCAATCAGCCCCAGCATTTT. This gives the protein CASSLTWGSNQPQHF. The rearrangement joins TRBV4-1 to TRBJ1-5; D ambiguous. Germline lookup yields CDR1 MGHRA and CDR2 YSYEKL. Deletions cut 4 bases from V and 1 base from J, with 11 bases between. This CDR3 has 15 residues.

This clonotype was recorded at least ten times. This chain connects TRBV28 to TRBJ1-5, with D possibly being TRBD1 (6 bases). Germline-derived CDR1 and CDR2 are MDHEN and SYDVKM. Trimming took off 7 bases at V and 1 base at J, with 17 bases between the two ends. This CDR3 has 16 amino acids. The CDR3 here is CASTILGGGSNQPQHF. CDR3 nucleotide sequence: TGTGCCAGCACAATCCTGGGTGGGGGCAGCAATCAGCCCCAGCATTTT.

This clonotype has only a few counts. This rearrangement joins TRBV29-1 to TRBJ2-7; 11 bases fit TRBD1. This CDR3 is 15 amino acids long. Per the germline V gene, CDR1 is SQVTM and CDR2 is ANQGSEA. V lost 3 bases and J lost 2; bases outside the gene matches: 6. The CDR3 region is CSVDFGTGGPYEQYF. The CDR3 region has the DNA TGCAGCGTTGACTTCGGGACAGGGGGTCCCTACGAGCAGTACTTC.

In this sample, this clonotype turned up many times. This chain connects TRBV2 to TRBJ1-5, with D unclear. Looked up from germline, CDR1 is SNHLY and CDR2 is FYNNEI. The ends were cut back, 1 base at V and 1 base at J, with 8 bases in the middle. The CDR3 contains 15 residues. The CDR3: CASSEGFGSNQPQHF. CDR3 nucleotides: TGTGCCAGCAGTGAAGGGTTCGGCAGCAATCAGCCCCAGCATTTT.

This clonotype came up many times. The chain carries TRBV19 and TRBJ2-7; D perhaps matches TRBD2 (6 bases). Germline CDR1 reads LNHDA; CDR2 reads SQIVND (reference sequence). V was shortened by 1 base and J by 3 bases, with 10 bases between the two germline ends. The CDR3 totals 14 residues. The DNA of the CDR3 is TGTGCCAGTAGTATAGGTGCGGGGAGCTACGAGCAGTACTTC. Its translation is CASSIGAGSYEQYF. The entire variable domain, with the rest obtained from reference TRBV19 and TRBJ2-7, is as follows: DGGITQSPKYLFRKEGQNVTLSCEQNLNHDAMYWYRQDPGQGLRLIYYSQIVNDFQKGDIAEGYSVSREKKESFPLTVTSAQKNPTAFYLCASSIGAGSYEQYFGPGTRLTVT.

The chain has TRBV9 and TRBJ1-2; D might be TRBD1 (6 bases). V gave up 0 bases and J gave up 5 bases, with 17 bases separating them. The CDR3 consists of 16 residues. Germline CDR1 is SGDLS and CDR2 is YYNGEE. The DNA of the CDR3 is TGTGCCAGCAGCGTAGGACCCCCTACAGGGCTTTATGGCTACACCTTC. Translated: CASSVGPPTGLYGYTF.

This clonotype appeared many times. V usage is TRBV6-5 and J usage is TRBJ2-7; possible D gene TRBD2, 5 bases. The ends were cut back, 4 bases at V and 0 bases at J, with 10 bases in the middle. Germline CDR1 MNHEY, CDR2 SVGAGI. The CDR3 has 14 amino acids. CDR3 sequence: CASSWTYSSYEQYF. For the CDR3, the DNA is TGTGCCAGCAGTTGGACTTACAGCTCCTACGAGCAGTACTTC.

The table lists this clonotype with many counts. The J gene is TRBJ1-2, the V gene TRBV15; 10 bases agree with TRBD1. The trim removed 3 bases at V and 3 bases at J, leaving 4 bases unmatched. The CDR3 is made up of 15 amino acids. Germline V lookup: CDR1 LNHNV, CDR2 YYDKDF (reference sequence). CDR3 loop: CATSSPDRGDYGYTF. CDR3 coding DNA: TGTGCCACCAGCAGCCCGGACAGGGGGGACTATGGCTACACCTTC.

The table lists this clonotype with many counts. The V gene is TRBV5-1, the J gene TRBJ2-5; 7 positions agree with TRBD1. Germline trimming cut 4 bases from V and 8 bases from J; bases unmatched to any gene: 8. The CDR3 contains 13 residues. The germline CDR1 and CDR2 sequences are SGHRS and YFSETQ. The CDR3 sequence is CASSQGTAETQYF. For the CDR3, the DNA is TGCGCCAGCAGCCAAGGGACAGCCGAAACCCAGTACTTC.

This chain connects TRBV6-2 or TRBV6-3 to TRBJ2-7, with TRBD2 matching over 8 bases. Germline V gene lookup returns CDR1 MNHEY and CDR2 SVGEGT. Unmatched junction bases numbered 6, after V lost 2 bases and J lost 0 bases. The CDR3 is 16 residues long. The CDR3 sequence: CASSYLLSGSSYEQYF. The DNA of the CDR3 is TGTGCCAGCAGTTACCTGTTAAGCGGGAGCTCCTACGAGCAGTACTTC.

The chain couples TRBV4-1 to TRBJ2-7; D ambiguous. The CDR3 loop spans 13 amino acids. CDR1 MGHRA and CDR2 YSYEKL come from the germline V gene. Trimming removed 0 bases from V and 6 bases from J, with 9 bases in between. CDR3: CASSQEWRREQYF. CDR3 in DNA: TGCGCCAGCAGCCAAGAATGGAGACGCGAGCAGTACTTC.

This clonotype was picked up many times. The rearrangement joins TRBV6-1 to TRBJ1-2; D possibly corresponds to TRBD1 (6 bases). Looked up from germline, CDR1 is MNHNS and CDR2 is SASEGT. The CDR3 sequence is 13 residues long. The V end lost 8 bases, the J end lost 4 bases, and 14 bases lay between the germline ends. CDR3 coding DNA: TGTGCCAGCCGAGGGACACAGCTCTATGGCTACACCTTC. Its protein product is CASRGTQLYGYTF.